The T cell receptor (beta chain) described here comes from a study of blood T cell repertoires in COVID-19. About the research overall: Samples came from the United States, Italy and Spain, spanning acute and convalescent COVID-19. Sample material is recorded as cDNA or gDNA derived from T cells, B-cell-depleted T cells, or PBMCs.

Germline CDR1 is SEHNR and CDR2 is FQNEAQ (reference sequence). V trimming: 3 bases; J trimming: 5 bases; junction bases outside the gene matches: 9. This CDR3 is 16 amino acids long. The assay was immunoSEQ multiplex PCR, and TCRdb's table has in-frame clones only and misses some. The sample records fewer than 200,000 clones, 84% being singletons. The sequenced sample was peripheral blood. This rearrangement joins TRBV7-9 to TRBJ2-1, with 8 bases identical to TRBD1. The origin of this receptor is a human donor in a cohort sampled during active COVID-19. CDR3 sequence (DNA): TGTGCCAGCAGCTTGGACAGGGCAGCCCTTGACAATGAGCAGTTCTTC. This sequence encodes CASSLDRAALDNEQFF.